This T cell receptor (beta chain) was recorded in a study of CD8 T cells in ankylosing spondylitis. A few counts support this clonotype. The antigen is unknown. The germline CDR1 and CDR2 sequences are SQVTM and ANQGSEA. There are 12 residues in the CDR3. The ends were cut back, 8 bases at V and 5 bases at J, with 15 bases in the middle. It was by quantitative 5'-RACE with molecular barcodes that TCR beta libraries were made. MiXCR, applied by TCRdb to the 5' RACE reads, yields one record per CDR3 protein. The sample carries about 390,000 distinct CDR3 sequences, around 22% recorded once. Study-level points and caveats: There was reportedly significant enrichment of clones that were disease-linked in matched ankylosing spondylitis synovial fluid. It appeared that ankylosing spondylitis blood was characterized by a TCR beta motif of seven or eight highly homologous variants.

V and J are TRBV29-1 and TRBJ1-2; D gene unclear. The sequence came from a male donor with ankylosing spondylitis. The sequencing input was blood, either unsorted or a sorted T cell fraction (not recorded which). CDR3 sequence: CSISQVGYGYTF. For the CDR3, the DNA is TGCAGCATAAGTCAGGTTGGGTATGGCTACACCTTC.